This TCR beta chain appears in the sequencing data of a study of shared clonotypes between healthy human individuals. General study points: Sample collection involved blood only; tissue repertoires are likely different. Several donors held about 5% of naive CD4 clonotypes in common.

Trimming removed 2 bases at V and 3 bases at J, with 11 bases between. The CDR3 runs to 15 residues. Per the germline V gene, CDR1 is LNHDA and CDR2 is SQIVND (reference sequence). Sequencing was at deep level. Investigators spread the genomic DNA of each subset evenly over several immunoSEQ plates. Clones were read by immunoSEQ multiplex PCR, and TCRdb kept only the in-frame ones, dropping some. The table has over 2 million clones, roughly 95% seen once. Comments on this clone: Its target is not known. Other DNA sequences within the sample encode an identical CDR3.

Naive CD8 cells, CD45RO-negative and positively selected for CCR7, excluded terminally differentiated effector memory CD45RA+ cells. The V call is TRBV19, the J call TRBJ2-1, with D possibly TRBD1 on 6 matching bases. This sequence originates from a man between 18 and 29 years old in good health. The sequenced material came from naive CD8+ T cells sorted from blood. CDR3 loop: CASSISGGLYNEQFF. DNA of the CDR3: TGTGCCAGTAGTATATCTGGGGGCCTCTACAATGAGCAGTTCTTC.